This T cell receptor (beta chain) was identified during a study of blood T cell repertoires in COVID-19 (TCRdb year 2020). Background on the whole study: Collaborator samples came from the United States, Italy and Spain and covered acute and convalescent phases of COVID-19. The prospective study material was composed of cDNA or gDNA derived from T cells, B-cell-depleted T cells, or PBMCs. Subjects who had been exposed to COVID-19, were actively infected with it, or had recovered from it provided the deeply sampled blood TCRbeta repertoires that made up the dataset. A freely available public database, intended as a resource for researchers studying the immune response to SARS-CoV-2, is where the repertoires were released. Samples came from the ongoing ImmuneRACE study (first 160 participants) plus 1,254 subjects from 6 global collaborators. Sample metadata almost always included a de-identified subject ID, COVID-19 status, age in years and sex. Where available, HLA class I and class II types were taken from metadata supplied by the sample provider and were not determined by assay-based typing.

V drops 6 bases and J drops 4 bases, leaving 7 bases in between. From a lookup of the germline V gene, CDR1 and CDR2 are MNHEY and SVGEGT. The cysteine opens and the phenylalanine closes a CDR3 of 12 amino acids. Just CDR3 DNA is preserved here, 36 bases in frame from base 1. Study-level results and caveats: The amount of clinical and demographic metadata varied by source and participant and was provided uncurated.

Whole blood was collected in K2EDTA tubes by collaborating institutions according to the institutions' own protocols. For TCRbeta analysis, collaborators shipped samples in one of three forms: frozen whole blood, isolated PBMCs, or DNA extracted from either of those sample types. The immunoSEQ Assay, a bias-controlled multiplex PCR, was used to amplify TCRbeta CDR3 regions from genomic DNA. From the authors' description of their analysis: Nucleated cell counts per sample were estimated from amplification of reference gene primers within the assay. To quantify the absolute abundance of each unique TCRbeta CDR3 rearrangement, sequence reads were collapsed and filtered. For each sample, productive Simpson clonality was calculated by taking the square root of Simpson's diversity index across productive rearrangements. This immuneACCESS table, as held by TCRdb, lists in-frame sequences with V and J called but not all clones. Of the missing ones, under half trace to an unresolved V gene in checked studies; the others have no known cause. The DNA gave D and trimming, while V, J and clone size come from that table. Present in this sample are under 200,000 clones, roughly 90% of which were seen just once. The ten biggest clones cover about 2% of the sample.

Regarding this clone: Its antigen target is currently unknown. Nothing much larger sits one base from this clone, and base qualities are not available.

Source material: peripheral blood. This clonotype was obtained from a man younger than 30 with acute or convalescent COVID-19. This sequence uses TRBV6-2 or TRBV6-3 and TRBJ2-1; no D segment can be confidently identified. The sequence in DNA is TGTGCCAGCAGCCCCTCGTACAATGAGCAGTTCTTC. Its protein product is CASSPSYNEQFF.